Listed here are 16 T cell receptor beta chains from one sample, sequenced in a study of Graves' ophthalmopathy and Graves' hyperthyroidism (dated by TCRdb to 2017 to 2018). TCRdb records Illumina HiSeq 2000 as the sequencer. TCR beta CDR3 regions were amplified from RNA transcripts for repertoire sequencing. A first-round RT-PCR used HTBI primers with the Qiagen OneStep RT-PCR kit, followed by a second-round multiplex PCR, size selection and purification. TCRdb passed the public sequencing reads through fastp at Q25 and MiXCR, retaining productive beta sequences. CDR3 protein sequences are deduplicated, and each keeps its most common genes and DNA. A total of some 370,000 distinct CDR3 sequences appear in this sample, 17% of them only once. Clones ranked in the top ten supply 2.4% of the sample. The sample was peripheral blood. These receptors originate from an adult woman with stable Graves' hyperthyroidism.

This clonotype was seen a few times. CDR3 amino acids: CASSLTTPRSLLYF. For the CDR3, the DNA is TGTGCCAGCAGCTTGACCACACCCCGTTCACTCTTGTACTTC. The chain combines TRBV5-6 with TRBJ2-5; no clear D. The CDR3 is 14 amino acids. Germline CDR1 SGHDT, CDR2 YYEEEE. Trimming shortened V by 1 base and J by 13 bases, and 20 bases separated the two germline ends.

This clonotype was counted a few times. The chain has TRBV6-5 and TRBJ2-2; D not resolved. The CDR3 runs 15 residues. V was shortened by 2 bases and J by 0 bases, with 7 bases between the two germline ends. CDR1 and CDR2 (germline): MNHEY, SVGAGI. The CDR3 DNA sequence: TGTGCCAGCAGTTACACAGCGACGAACACCGGGGAGCTGTTTTTT. Amino acid sequence: CASSYTATNTGELFF.

Many counts were recorded for this clonotype. The rearrangement joins TRBV27 to TRBJ1-5; no firm D call. The CDR3 loop spans 14 amino acids. V lost 3 bases and J lost 6, with 12 bases in between. Per germline, CDR1 MNHEY and CDR2 SMNVEV (reference sequence). The CDR3: CASSFWGGGQPQHF. Here the CDR3 DNA reads TGTGCCAGCAGTTTTTGGGGTGGCGGTCAGCCCCAGCATTTT.

This clonotype was counted ten times or more. V and J are TRBV7-2 and TRBJ2-7, with no clear D. The germline V and J ends were trimmed by 5 bases and 3 bases, with 29 bases remaining between them. The CDR3 has 19 amino acids. Germline CDR1 is SGHTA and CDR2 is FQGNSA. Here the CDR3 DNA reads TGTGCCAGCAGCCGACGAACCGGGCCTACGGTGGGCGGTCTCTACGAGCAGTACTTC. Its translation: CASSRRTGPTVGGLYEQYF.

This CDR3 is CASSLMGTGSYEQYF. CDR3 nucleotide sequence: TGTGCCAGCAGCTTAATGGGGACAGGGTCCTACGAGCAGTACTTC. The rearrangement links TRBV7-3 to TRBJ2-7, with 9 bases lining up with TRBD1. Looked up from germline, CDR1 is SGHTA and CDR2 is FQGTGA. The CDR3 spans 15 residues. V shed 1 base and J 1 base; nucleotides not matched to a gene: 2.

This clonotype has a count of ten or more. V gene TRBV7-2 combines with J gene TRBJ1-5; D remains ambiguous. Germline assignment: CDR1 SGHTA and CDR2 FQGNSA. Trimming took off 2 bases at V and 9 bases at J, with 14 bases between the two ends. This CDR3 is built from 14 residues. CDR3 amino acids: CASSLSLSATPQHF. The DNA of the CDR3 is TGTGCCAGCAGCTTAAGTCTGTCGGCTACGCCCCAGCATTTT.

Many counts were recorded for this clonotype. The V gene is TRBV7-2, the J gene TRBJ2-6; D unclear. The germline gives CDR1 SGHTA, CDR2 FQGNSA. Trimming cost V 4 bases and J 0 bases, with 7 bases left between them. The CDR3 spans 15 residues. CDR3 coding DNA: TGTGCCAGCAGCTCACATGTCTCTGGGGCCAACGTCCTGACTTTC. This sequence encodes CASSSHVSGANVLTF. Supplemented by reference TRBV7-2 and TRBJ2-6, the full variable domain reads GAGVSQSPSNKVTEKGKDVELRCDPISGHTALYWYRQSLGQGLEFLIYFQGNSAPDKSGLPSDRFSAERTGGSVSTLTIQRTQQEDSAVYLCASSSHVSGANVLTFGAGSRLTVL.

The chain is built from TRBV7-8 and TRBJ2-1; TRBD1 aligns across 7 bases. Germline V CDR1 and CDR2: SGHVS, FQNEAQ. With 3 bases clipped from V and 1 base from J, the junction kept 3 bases outside the gene matches. The CDR3 contains 15 residues. The CDR3 region is CASSFQTGSYNEQFF. The CDR3, as DNA: TGTGCCAGCAGCTTCCAGACAGGGTCCTACAATGAGCAGTTCTTC.

This chain uses TRBV6-2 or TRBV6-3 with TRBJ2-7; 9 nucleotides agree with TRBD2. Germline CDR1 and CDR2: MNHEY and SVGEGT. The CDR3 covers 15 residues. Trimming removed 6 bases from V and 2 bases from J; junction bases left unmatched: 8. CDR3 region: CASRPLAGDPYEQYF. CDR3 DNA sequence: TGTGCCAGCAGGCCACTAGCGGGTGATCCCTACGAGCAGTACTTC.

This clonotype was picked up many times. The CDR3 DNA sequence: TGTGCCAGCAGTCCAAGGGGTGGAAACACCATATATTTT. Encoded protein: CASSPRGGNTIYF. The rearrangement joins TRBV12-3 or TRBV12-4 to TRBJ1-3; D is perhaps TRBD1 (5 bases). The CDR3 sequence is 13 residues long. V lost 5 bases and J 3 bases, leaving 8 bases between the germline ends.

This clonotype was seen at least ten times. This chain uses TRBV7-9 with TRBJ2-5, with D perhaps being TRBD1 or TRBD2 (7 bases each). Deletions cut 2 bases from V and 5 bases from J, with 15 bases between. Per germline, CDR1 SEHNR and CDR2 FQNEAQ (reference sequence). The CDR3 runs to 15 residues. The CDR3 bases are TGTGCCAGCAGCTTACCCAGGGGGGGCTCCGAGACCCAGTACTTC. Translating gives CASSLPRGGSETQYF.

This clonotype came up many times. V usage is TRBV28 and J usage is TRBJ2-5; a weak D match, TRBD2 (5 bases). The CDR3 totals 14 residues. Germline lookup yields CDR1 MDHEN and CDR2 SYDVKM. V was shortened by 11 bases and J by 6 bases, with 22 bases between the two germline ends. The CDR3, as DNA: TGTGCCTCCCGGTGGCGGGTCTCGAGCAAGACCCAGTACTTC. It encodes CASRWRVSSKTQYF.

Ten or more counts support this clonotype. The chain recombines TRBV30 with TRBJ1-1; perhaps TRBD1 as D (5 bases). Trimming took 2 bases from V and 0 from J, leaving 16 bases between them. The CDR3 runs 16 residues. The V gene's germline CDR1 is GTSNPN and CDR2 SVGIG (reference sequence). CDR3 residues: CAWSNSGTIMNTEAFF. The CDR3 nucleotides read TGTGCCTGGAGTAATTCTGGGACGATCATGAACACTGAAGCTTTCTTT.

This clonotype was recorded many times. The genes are TRBV2 and TRBJ1-5; 7 nucleotides agree with TRBD1. The germline V gene has CDR1 SNHLY and CDR2 FYNNEI. The J segment lost 4 bases and the V segment lost 4 bases, leaving 7 bases of the junction unmatched. This CDR3 comprises 15 residues. This CDR3 is CASSVDRGPNQPQHF. CDR3 nucleotides: TGTGCCAGCAGTGTTGATAGGGGGCCGAATCAGCCCCAGCATTTT.

CDR3 nucleotide sequence: TGCGCCAGCAGCTTAGGGACAGGGAAATATCAGTACTTC. Amino acid sequence: CASSLGTGKYQYF. The chain uses TRBV5-1 and TRBJ2-7, with 9 bases identical to TRBD1. CDR1 and CDR2 (germline): SGHRS, YFSETQ. The CDR3 is 13 residues long. The junction had 7 bases not matched to a gene; V was cut back by 2 bases and J by 10 bases.

This clonotype was found many times. The chain joins TRBV5-5 to TRBJ1-3; a possible D gene is TRBD1 (6 bases). Trimming pared 3 bases from V and 0 bases from J, leaving 13 bases between. The CDR3 has 16 residues. CDR1 and CDR2 (germline): SGHKS, YYEKEE (reference sequence). CDR3 region: CASSYRGDSSGNTIYF. The DNA for the CDR3 is TGTGCCAGCAGCTATAGGGGGGATAGCTCTGGAAACACCATATATTTT. Variable domain in full (rest from reference TRBV5-5 and TRBJ1-3): DAGVTQSPTHLIKTRGQQVTLRCSPISGHKSVSWYQQVLGQGPQFIFQYYEKEERGRGNFPDRFSARQFPNYSSELNVNALLLGDSALYLCASSYRGDSSGNTIYFGEGSWLTVV.